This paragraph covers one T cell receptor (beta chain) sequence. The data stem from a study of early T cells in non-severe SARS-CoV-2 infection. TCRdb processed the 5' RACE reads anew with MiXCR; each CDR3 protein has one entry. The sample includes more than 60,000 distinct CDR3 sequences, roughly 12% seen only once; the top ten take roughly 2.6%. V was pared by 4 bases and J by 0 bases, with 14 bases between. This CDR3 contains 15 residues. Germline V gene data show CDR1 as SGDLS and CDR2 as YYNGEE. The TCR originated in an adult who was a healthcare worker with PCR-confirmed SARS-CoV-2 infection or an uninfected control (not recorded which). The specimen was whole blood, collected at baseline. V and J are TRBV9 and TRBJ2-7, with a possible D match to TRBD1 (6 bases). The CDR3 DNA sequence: TGTGCCAGCAGCAGGGGGACGGAGAGCTCCTACGAGCAGTACTTC. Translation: CASSRGTESSYEQYF.